This T cell receptor beta chain was recovered during a study of blood T cell repertoires in COVID-19. Study-level background: Whether acute or convalescent, the COVID-19 samples came from the United States, Italy and Spain. T cells, B-cell-depleted T cells, or PBMCs provided the cDNA or gDNA that served as material.

This table comes from immunoSEQ multiplex PCR, and its TCRdb copy is limited to in-frame clones, with some not included. The sample holds 60,000 to 65,000 clones, approximately 88% seen once. The CDR3 sequence is 16 residues long. The germline gives CDR1 SGHTA, CDR2 FQGTGA. The ends lost 5 bases at V and 5 bases at J; junction bases unmatched: 12. Material: peripheral blood. The V gene is TRBV7-3, the J gene TRBJ2-1; 7 bases match TRBD2. The TCR comes from a man in his 60s with COVID-19, enrolled during active disease. This CDR3 reads CASSLLPSGENNEQFF. In DNA, the CDR3 is TGTGCCAGCAGCCTGTTACCTAGCGGAGAAAACAATGAGCAGTTCTTC.